This T cell receptor (beta chain) was sequenced for a study of PD-1 blockade in mismatch repair-deficient tumors. On the study more broadly: All were previously treated, progressing patients with some twelve mismatch repair-deficient cancer types.

Every patient had mismatch repair deficiency by PCR or immunohistochemistry. A few pembrolizumab responders had their TCRs sequenced. The CDR3 consists of 14 residues. Trimming at V came to 8 bases and at J to 6 bases, leaving 8 bases not matched to a gene. CDR1 and CDR2 (germline): MNHEY, SVGAGI. Study-wide results and caveats: Tumor-resident clones, often undetectable pretreatment in blood, expanded then contracted after pembrolizumab.

Of note for this clone: Its antigen is still unknown.

Method: immunoSEQ multiplex PCR; TCRdb's copy keeps in-frame clones and lacks some. The table includes about 100,000 clones, about four fifths detected once. The specimen comprised peripheral blood, sampled approximately 8 months after starting pembrolizumab. V usage is TRBV6-5 and J usage is TRBJ2-2, with TRBD2 matching over 8 bases. The receptor's source is an adult with mismatch repair-deficient cancer. CDR3: CASLAGTTPGELFF. The CDR3 DNA sequence: TGTGCCAGCTTAGCGGGAACAACTCCCGGGGAGCTGTTTTTT.